This paragraph covers one TCR beta chain sequence. The antigen is undetermined. This sample is part of a study of a mutant IDH1 vaccine in newly diagnosed glioma. Study-wide context: Patients began vaccination 4-6 weeks after radiotherapy alone, or with temozolomide cycles. Standard pretreatment was either radiotherapy, temozolomide, or, for most, radiochemotherapy with temozolomide.

Clones were sequenced by immunoSEQ multiplex PCR, and TCRdb holds only the in-frame ones, with some missing. The table has 70,000 or so clones, about 87% seen once. Germline CDR1 is GTSNPN and CDR2 is SVGIG (reference sequence). J was trimmed by 6 bases and V by 2 bases; bases with no gene match: 2. The CDR3 consists of 14 residues. The time point was: week 35, safety follow-up. Each dose of the vaccine consisted of 300 ug of mutant IDH1 20-mer peptide, with topical imiquimod. This clonotype was obtained from a young man with glioma. The V call is TRBV30, the J call TRBJ1-4; 11 bases are a match to TRBD1. The sequenced sample was PBMCs, obtained from a glioma patient whose treatment included an IDH1 peptide vaccine. The CDR3 bases are TGTGCCTGGAGTTGGGGACAGGGGGATGAAAAACTGTTTTTT. As protein: CAWSWGQGDEKLFF.